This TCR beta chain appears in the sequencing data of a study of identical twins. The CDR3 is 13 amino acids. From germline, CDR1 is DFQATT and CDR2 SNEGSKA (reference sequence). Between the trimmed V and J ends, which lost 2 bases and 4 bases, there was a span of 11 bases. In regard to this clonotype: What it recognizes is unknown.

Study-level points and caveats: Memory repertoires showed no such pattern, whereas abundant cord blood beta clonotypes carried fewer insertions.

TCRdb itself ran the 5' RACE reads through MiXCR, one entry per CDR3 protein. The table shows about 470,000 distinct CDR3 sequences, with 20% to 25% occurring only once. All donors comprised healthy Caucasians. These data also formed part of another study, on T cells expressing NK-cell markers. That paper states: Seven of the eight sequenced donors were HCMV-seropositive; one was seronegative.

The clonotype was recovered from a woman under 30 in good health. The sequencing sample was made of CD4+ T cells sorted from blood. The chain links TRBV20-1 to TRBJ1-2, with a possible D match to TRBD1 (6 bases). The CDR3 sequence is CSARRWGRYGYTF. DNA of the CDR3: TGCAGTGCTAGACGCTGGGGGCGCTATGGCTACACCTTC.